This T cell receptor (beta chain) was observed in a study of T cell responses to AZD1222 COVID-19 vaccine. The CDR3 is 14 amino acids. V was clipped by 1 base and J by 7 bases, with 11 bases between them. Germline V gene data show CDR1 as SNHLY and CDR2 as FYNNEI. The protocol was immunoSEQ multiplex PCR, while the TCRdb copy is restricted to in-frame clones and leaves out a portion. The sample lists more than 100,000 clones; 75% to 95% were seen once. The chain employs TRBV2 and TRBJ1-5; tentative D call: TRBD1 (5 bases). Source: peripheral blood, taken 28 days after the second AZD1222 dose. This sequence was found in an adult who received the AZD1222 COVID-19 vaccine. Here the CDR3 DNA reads TGTGCCAGCAGTGAAGGTCTGGGGGGACAGCCCCAGCATTTT. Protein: CASSEGLGGQPQHF.